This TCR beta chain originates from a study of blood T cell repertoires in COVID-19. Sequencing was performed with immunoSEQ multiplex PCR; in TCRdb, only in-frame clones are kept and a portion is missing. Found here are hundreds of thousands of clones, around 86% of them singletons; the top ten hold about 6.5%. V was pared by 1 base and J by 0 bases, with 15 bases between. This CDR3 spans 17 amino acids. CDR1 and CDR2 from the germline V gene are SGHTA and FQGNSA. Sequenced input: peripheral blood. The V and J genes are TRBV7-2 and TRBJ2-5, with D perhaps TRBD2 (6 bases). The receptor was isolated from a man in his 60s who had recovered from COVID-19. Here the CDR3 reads CASSLDGPSAYQETQYF. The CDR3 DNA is TGTGCCAGCAGCTTAGATGGCCCTAGCGCCTACCAAGAGACCCAGTACTTC.